These 28 T cell receptor beta chains were all obtained from the same sample, sequenced in a study of cytomegalovirus exposure and HLA in healthy donors. In the PCR, 60 Vbeta and 13 Jbeta primers were used. The repertoire was sequenced with immunoSEQ multiplex PCR; TCRdb's copy has only in-frame clones and lacks some. The sample shows fewer than 350,000 clones, around 90% of them seen only once. The sequencing input was PBMCs. Receptors originate from a woman younger than 35 in good health and CMV-seronegative.

The chain joins TRBV11-2 to TRBJ1-1; D call uncertain. V dropped 7 bases and J dropped 1 base, with 4 bases sitting between them. The germline gives CDR1 SGHAT, CDR2 FQNNGV. The CDR3 is made up of 11 amino acids. The CDR3 region is CASTRNTEAFF. The CDR3 nucleotides are TGTGCCAGCACCCGGAACACTGAAGCTTTCTTT.

Comment on this clone: The identical CDR3 is also encoded by other nucleotide sequences in the sample. The chain recombines TRBV5-1 with TRBJ2-5, with D possibly matching TRBD2 (6 bases). V lost 0 bases to trimming and J lost 4 bases, with 16 bases between them. The CDR3 is 16 residues long. Per the germline V gene, CDR1 is SGHRS and CDR2 is YFSETQ. The DNA for the CDR3 is TGCGCCAGCAGCTTGGGTGCGGGACCTAGGGGAGAGACCCAGTACTTC. Amino acids: CASSLGAGPRGETQYF.

The CDR3 DNA sequence: TGTGCCAGCAGCCCGAGTACAGGTTATTCACCCCTCCACTTT. Protein: CASSPSTGYSPLHF. This chain uses TRBV7-9 with TRBJ1-6; D possibly corresponds to TRBD1 (5 bases). Germline V CDR1 and CDR2: SEHNR, FQNEAQ (reference sequence). V lost 5 bases and J lost 8, with 13 bases in between. There are 14 residues in the CDR3. Full variable domain (rest looked up from reference TRBV7-9 and TRBJ1-6): DTGVSQNPRHKITKRGQNVTFRCDPISEHNRLYWYRQTLGQGPEFLTYFQNEAQLEKSRLLSDRFSAERPKGSFSTLEIQRTEQGDSAMYLCASSPSTGYSPLHFGNGTRLTVT.

The chain combines TRBV2 with TRBJ2-2, with D possibly matching TRBD1 (6 bases). V was trimmed by 6 bases and J by 8 bases, leaving 19 bases between them. Germline-derived CDR1 and CDR2 are SNHLY and FYNNEI. The CDR3 length is 15 residues. The CDR3 nucleotides are TGTGCCAGCAGAGCCAGACTCGGCGGACAGGGGGAGCTGTTTTTT. Its protein product is CASRARLGGQGELFF.

This chain connects TRBV7-6 to TRBJ1-4; D unresolved. CDR1 SGHVS and CDR2 FNYEAQ come from the germline V gene. V lost 1 base, J lost 6 bases, and 6 bases lay in between. This CDR3 spans 13 amino acids. As DNA, the CDR3 is TGTGCCAGCAGCTTAGGCGTCGATGAAAAACTGTTTTTT. This gives the protein CASSLGVDEKLFF.

In this sample, this clone turned up a few times. V usage is TRBV19 and J usage is TRBJ2-2; 7 bases are a match to TRBD2. This CDR3 contains 14 residues. Germline V CDR1 and CDR2: LNHDA, SQIVND (reference sequence). With 5 bases clipped from V and 6 bases from J, the junction kept 6 bases outside the gene matches. Here the CDR3 reads CASSWRGRSGELFF. CDR3 sequence (DNA): TGTGCCAGTAGTTGGCGGGGGAGGTCCGGGGAGCTGTTTTTT.

The chain carries TRBV2 and TRBJ2-5; weak D call: TRBD1 (6 bases). The germline gives CDR1 SNHLY, CDR2 FYNNEI. Deletions cut 3 bases from V and 5 bases from J, with 16 bases between. The CDR3 covers 15 residues. CDR3 bases: TGTGCCAGCAGTGATAGGGGACAATTAGTGGAGACCCAGTACTTC. Translation gives CASSDRGQLVETQYF.

The rearrangement joins TRBV5-1 to TRBJ1-3, with D possibly TRBD1 on 5 matching bases. V lost 0 bases, J lost 2 bases, and 9 bases lay in between. The CDR3 covers 15 residues. Germline V gives CDR1 SGHRS, CDR2 YFSETQ. CDR3 bases: TGCGCCAGCAGCTTGGCCGGCAGGGCTGGAAACACCATATATTTT. This sequence encodes CASSLAGRAGNTIYF.

The chain carries TRBV19 and TRBJ2-7, with 8 bases matching TRBD1. The CDR3 length is 14 residues. CDR1 LNHDA and CDR2 SQIVND come from the germline V gene (reference sequence). Trimming cost V 7 bases and J 2 bases; bases outside gene matches: 7. CDR3 protein: CASTPTGDTYEQYF. The CDR3 DNA is TGTGCCAGTACCCCGACAGGGGACACCTACGAGCAGTACTTC.

As to this clone: The same CDR3 arises from other DNA sequences in this sample as well. J is TRBJ1-1 and V is TRBV2; D perhaps matches TRBD1 (6 bases). Germline CDR1 is SNHLY and CDR2 is FYNNEI. This CDR3 is 13 amino acids long. V gave up 6 bases and J gave up 0 bases, with 8 bases separating them. The DNA of the CDR3 is TGTGCCAGCAGGGACAGCATGAACACTGAAGCTTTCTTT. As protein: CASRDSMNTEAFF.

The chain is built from TRBV6-6 and TRBJ1-2; the match to TRBD1 covers 9 bases. Looked up from germline, CDR1 is MNHNY and CDR2 is SVGAGI (reference sequence). The CDR3 contains 13 residues. V was pared by 5 bases and J by 8 bases, with 6 bases of the junction left unmatched. The CDR3 reads CASSPDRGLGYTF. The CDR3 bases are TGTGCCAGCAGTCCGGACAGGGGTCTGGGCTACACCTTC.

The J gene is TRBJ2-3, the V gene TRBV9; the match to TRBD2 covers 8 bases. Unmatched junction bases numbered 7, after V lost 1 base and J lost 3 bases. The CDR3 is 16 amino acids. Germline V gene sequence: CDR1 SGDLS, CDR2 YYNGEE. CDR3 amino acids: CASSVPGRGDTDTQYF. The CDR3 nucleotides read TGTGCCAGCAGCGTACCCGGGCGGGGGGATACAGATACGCAGTATTTT.

This clone appeared once. The chain carries TRBV5-4 and TRBJ2-7; no definite D call. CDR3 length: 13 amino acids. V was trimmed by 0 bases and J by 3 bases, leaving 7 bases between them. Germline loops: CDR1 SGHNT, CDR2 YYREEE (reference sequence). The CDR3 DNA sequence: TGTGCCAGCAGCTTGGAGAGGAGCTACGAGCAGTACTTC. This codes for CASSLERSYEQYF.

V is TRBV5-1 and J is TRBJ2-7, with D tentatively TRBD2 (6 bases). V was trimmed by 3 bases and J by 2 bases, leaving 21 bases between them. Germline-derived CDR1 and CDR2 are SGHRS and YFSETQ. The CDR3 covers 17 residues. CDR3 protein: CASSSMSGGGTPYEQYF. The CDR3 bases are TGCGCCAGCAGCTCCATGAGTGGTGGGGGGACGCCCTACGAGCAGTACTTC.

This clone has a single count. The V and J genes are TRBV11-2 and TRBJ2-5; D gene ambiguous. Trimming shortened V by 0 bases and J by 4 bases, and 6 bases separated the two germline ends. The CDR3 totals 13 residues. Germline CDR1 is SGHAT and CDR2 is FQNNGV. In DNA form, the CDR3 reads TGTGCCAGCAGCTTAGATTGGGCAGAGACCCAGTACTTC. Translation gives CASSLDWAETQYF.

V gene TRBV11-2 combines with J gene TRBJ1-5; 10 bases fit TRBD1. The CDR3 has 16 amino acids. J gave up 2 bases and V 5 bases, and 6 bases lay outside the gene matches. Germline values: CDR1 SGHAT, CDR2 FQNNGV. Here the CDR3 DNA reads TGTGCCAGCAGCGCACTGACAGGGGGCGGCAATCAGCCCCAGCATTTT. Protein sequence: CASSALTGGGNQPQHF. The full variable domain, rest sourced from reference TRBV11-2 and TRBJ1-5, is EAGVAQSPRYKIIEKRQSVAFWCNPISGHATLYWYQQILGQGPKLLIQFQNNGVVDDSQLPKDRFSAERLKGVDSTLKIQPAKLEDSAVYLCASSALTGGGNQPQHFGDGTRLSIL.

This clone was seen a single time. The rearrangement uses TRBV2 and TRBJ2-7, with 12 bases matching TRBD1. The length of the CDR3 is 13 residues. Per germline, CDR1 SNHLY and CDR2 FYNNEI. V lost 10 bases and J lost 2; bases outside the gene matches: 3. DNA of the CDR3: TGTGCCACCCGGGACAGGGGGCCCTACGAGCAGTACTTC. It specifies CATRDRGPYEQYF.

V and J are TRBV6-6 and TRBJ1-6; TRBD1 is a possible D gene (6 bases). Trimming left V 2 bases short and J 8 bases short, with 10 bases between. The V gene's germline CDR1 is MNHNY and CDR2 SVGAGI (reference sequence). The CDR3 sequence is 14 residues long. In nucleotides, the CDR3 is TGTGCCAGCAGTTACGGACAGATTTATTCACCCCTCCACTTT. Translation: CASSYGQIYSPLHF.

This clone is a singleton in its sample. The rearrangement joins TRBV9 to TRBJ1-1; 9 bases are a match to TRBD1. The CDR3 has 15 amino acids. With 3 bases clipped from V and 0 bases from J, the junction kept 3 bases outside the gene matches. The germline CDR1 and CDR2 sequences are SGDLS and YYNGEE. CDR3 coding DNA: TGTGCCAGCAGCGCCGGACAGGGGCTGAACACTGAAGCTTTCTTT. Its translation: CASSAGQGLNTEAFF. Combining the CDR3 with reference TRBV9 and TRBJ1-1 gives the whole variable domain DSGVTQTPKHLITATGQRVTLRCSPRSGDLSVYWYQQSLDQGLQFLIQYYNGEERAKGNILERFSAQQFPDLHSELNLSSLELGDSALYFCASSAGQGLNTEAFFGQGTRLTVV.

The chain couples TRBV4-1 to TRBJ2-5; D ambiguous. The CDR3 length is 17 residues. Germline lookup yields CDR1 MGHRA and CDR2 YSYEKL. V lost 1 base, J lost 2 bases, and 17 bases lay in between. The CDR3 loop is CASSQVVSARPQETQYF. The CDR3 DNA sequence: TGCGCCAGCAGCCAAGTCGTCTCGGCCAGGCCACAAGAGACCCAGTACTTC.

V gene TRBV13 combines with J gene TRBJ2-7; 7 nucleotides align to TRBD1. Unmatched junction bases numbered 7, after V lost 2 bases and J lost 0 bases. CDR1 is PRHDT and CDR2 is FYEKMQ in the germline V gene (reference sequence). This CDR3 has 16 amino acids. The CDR3 region has the DNA TGTGCCAGCAGCTTATTGGGGACAGCGCTCTCCTACGAGCAGTACTTC. It yields the protein CASSLLGTALSYEQYF.

This chain connects TRBV19 to TRBJ2-5; 7 bases map to TRBD1. TRBJ2-7 matches the DNA end more closely, so the J call is doubtful. This CDR3 spans 14 amino acids. Germline V gene lookup returns CDR1 LNHDA and CDR2 SQIVND (reference sequence). The CDR3 DNA follows: TGTGCCAGTGGCCCGACAGGGCACTCCTACGAGCAGTACTTC. It translates to CASGPTGHSYEQYF.

This chain's CDR3 is CASSGLAGTTDTQYF. The CDR3 region has the DNA TGCGCCAGCAGCGGGCTAGCGGGGACCACAGATACGCAGTATTTT. This chain connects TRBV5-1 to TRBJ2-3; TRBD2 matches 9 bases. With V trimmed by 4 bases and J by 2 bases, 5 bases remained unmatched. Germline CDR1 is SGHRS and CDR2 is YFSETQ. This CDR3 is built from 15 residues.

This clone was recorded only once. The rearrangement links TRBV10-1 to TRBJ1-5; D is undetermined. The V and J ends lost 2 bases and 4 bases respectively, with 6 bases between them. This CDR3 contains 13 residues. Germline assignment: CDR1 WNHNN and CDR2 SYGVQD (reference sequence). This CDR3 is CASSEAPNQPQHF. CDR3 nucleotides: TGCGCCAGCAGTGAGGCGCCAAATCAGCCCCAGCATTTT.

V is TRBV21-1 and J is TRBJ1-1; no DNA check was done on the table's D call, TRBD1. TRBV21-1 is given as a pseudogene. There are 16 residues in the CDR3. The CDR3 sequence: CASQNRGGQGRTEAFF. The CDR3 DNA reads as TGTGCCAGCCAAAACAGGGGGGGACAGGGACGCACTGAAGCTTTCTTT.

The gene calls are TRBV18 and TRBJ2-3; possible D gene TRBD1, 5 bases. The CDR3 runs to 12 residues. Trimming pared 4 bases from V and 5 bases from J, leaving 7 bases between. Germline loops: CDR1 KGHSH, CDR2 LQKENI. The CDR3 DNA sequence: TGTGCCAGCTCACTCAGGGAAGATACGCAGTATTTT. The encoded protein is CASSLREDTQYF. Looking up the rest from reference TRBV18 and TRBJ2-3 gives the full variable domain: NAGVMQNPRHLVRRRGQEARLRCSPMKGHSHVYWYRQLPEEGLKFMVYLQKENIIDESGMPKERFSAEFPKEGPSILRIQQVVRGDSAAYFCASSLREDTQYFGPGTRLTVL.

This sequence joins TRBV19 and TRBJ2-3, with 9 nucleotides matching TRBD1. CDR1 and CDR2 from the germline V gene are LNHDA and SQIVND (reference sequence). The CDR3 length is 13 residues. After removal of 7 bases from V and 5 bases from J, the junction contained 4 bases not matched to a gene. CDR3 DNA sequence: TGTGCCAGTAACAGGGGGCTGGGAGATACGCAGTATTTT. Its translation: CASNRGLGDTQYF.

J is TRBJ1-6 and V is TRBV2; TRBD1 is a possible D gene (5 bases). Germline values: CDR1 SNHLY, CDR2 FYNNEI. Trimming pared 7 bases from V and 7 bases from J, leaving 8 bases between. This CDR3 region has 12 residues. CDR3 in amino acids: CASMNRNSPLHF. The CDR3 DNA reads TGTGCCAGCATGAACAGGAATTCACCCCTCCACTTT.